The clone carrying this T cell receptor beta chain has at least ten counts. Next came a second PCR, run for roughly 6 to 11 cycles, which used a sample-barcoded 5' primer along with a J-beta primer mix. Via MiXCR, TCRdb re-called the 5' RACE reads, giving one row per CDR3 protein. The sample has 600,000 or so distinct CDR3 sequences, less than 35% seen once. The CDR3 extends over 13 amino acids. The germline gives CDR1 SGHTA, CDR2 FQGNSA. The V gene lost 0 bases and the J gene lost 9 bases, with 11 bases spanning the gap. This entry comes from a study of blood T cells in healthy people across ages. This receptor was identified in a woman at least 80 years old in good health. The rearrangement uses TRBV7-2 and TRBJ1-1; D is unclear. Sequenced: blood. In DNA, the CDR3 is TGTGCCAGCAGCTTAGCCTTGGAACAGAAAGCTTTCTTT. Translating it yields CASSLALEQKAFF.